A single sample is the source of the 26 T cell receptor beta chains below, sequenced in a study of T cells in Graves' hyperthyroidism and ophthalmopathy. TCR beta CDR3 region amplification was performed from RNA transcripts. The study used the HTBI primer set for a first-round RT-PCR of the TCR CDR3. A single record per CDR3 protein comes from TCRdb applying MiXCR to the multiplex PCR reads. The sample yields 250,000 to 350,000 distinct CDR3 sequences, 15% to 20% seen once. The sequencing sample was made of blood. Source of these receptors: a woman in her sixties with Graves' ophthalmopathy.

The V call is TRBV19, the J call TRBJ2-1, with TRBD1 matching 10 bases. Germline CDR1 is LNHDA and CDR2 is SQIVND (reference sequence). J gave up 4 bases and V 4 bases, and 7 bases lay outside the gene matches. The CDR3 has 16 amino acids. The CDR3 sequence is CASSRGQGIPYNEQFF. The CDR3, as DNA: TGTGCCAGTAGTAGGGGACAGGGGATACCTTACAATGAGCAGTTCTTC.

This clonotype was recorded at least ten times. The chain employs TRBV7-9 and TRBJ2-7; D call uncertain. The CDR3 has 16 amino acids. Germline lookup yields CDR1 SEHNR and CDR2 FQNEAQ (reference sequence). Trimming removed 2 bases at V and 0 bases at J, with 14 bases between. The CDR3 is CASSLKLGISSYEQYF. CDR3 bases: TGTGCCAGCAGCTTAAAATTAGGGATAAGCTCCTACGAGCAGTACTTC.

This chain connects TRBV4-1 to TRBJ2-1; D possibly corresponds to TRBD1 (6 bases). The V end lost 4 bases, the J end lost 5 bases, and 12 bases lay between the germline ends. The CDR3 extends over 14 amino acids. CDR1 is MGHRA and CDR2 is YSYEKL in the germline V gene. In nucleotides, the CDR3 is TGCGCCAGCAGCCCAGGGGTTTGGGACAATGAGCAGTTCTTC. This gives the protein CASSPGVWDNEQFF.

This clonotype showed up just a few times. The chain carries TRBV7-9 and TRBJ2-7; D unclear. The V and J ends lost 1 base and 1 base respectively, with 8 bases between them. Germline CDR1 reads SEHNR; CDR2 reads FQNEAQ (reference sequence). This CDR3 has 14 amino acids. The CDR3 region is CASSLVGISYEQYF. In DNA form, the CDR3 reads TGTGCCAGCAGCTTAGTGGGGATTTCCTACGAGCAGTACTTC.

This clonotype was recorded at least ten times. V gene TRBV2 combines with J gene TRBJ2-7; possible D gene TRBD2, 5 bases. This CDR3 is built from 12 residues. Trimming shortened V by 2 bases and J by 4 bases, and 6 bases separated the two germline ends. The germline V gene encodes CDR1 SNHLY and CDR2 FYNNEI. The CDR3 here is CASSERGYEQYF. Here the CDR3 DNA reads TGTGCCAGCAGTGAACGGGGATACGAGCAGTACTTC.

The chain has TRBV18 and TRBJ2-5, with 10 bases identical to TRBD2. The CDR3 consists of 18 residues. Germline V gene lookup returns CDR1 KGHSH and CDR2 LQKENI. V gave up 3 bases and J gave up 4 bases; unmatched junction bases: 14. The CDR3 bases are TGTGCCAGCTCACCCTTACAGGTAGCGGGAGGCCGTCGAGAGACCCAGTACTTC. Residues: CASSPLQVAGGRRETQYF.

The chain links TRBV27 to TRBJ1-6, with D tentatively TRBD1 (6 bases). Trimming shortened V by 3 bases and J by 6 bases, and 21 bases separated the two germline ends. CDR1 is MNHEY and CDR2 is SMNVEV in the germline V gene (reference sequence). The CDR3 contains 18 residues. The CDR3 region is CASSFSIPGGLGNSPLHF. DNA of the CDR3: TGTGCCAGCAGTTTTAGTATTCCGGGGGGCCTGGGTAATTCACCCCTCCACTTT.

Of note for this clonotype: An end of the junction differs from the germline gene, which may be a read error. This chain links TRBV5-6 with TRBJ2-5; 13 bases are shared with TRBD2. CDR1 is SGHDT, CDR2 YYEEEE, per germline. The length of the CDR3 is 14 residues. This CDR3 is CAGSRTSGRETQYF. The CDR3 DNA reads TGTGCCGGCAGCCGGACTAGCGGGAGAGAGACCCAGTACTTC.

By share, this clonotype counts as medium-sized. J is TRBJ2-2 and V is TRBV12-3 or TRBV12-4, with D perhaps TRBD1 or TRBD2 (6 bases each). V dropped 3 bases and J dropped 7 bases, with 12 bases sitting between them. The CDR3 runs to 14 residues. CDR3 DNA sequence: TGTGCCAGCAGTTTTTCAGGGGAGGTCGGGGAGCTGTTTTTT. This translates into CASSFSGEVGELFF.

This clonotype was counted many times. The J gene is TRBJ1-1, the V gene TRBV14, with D maybe TRBD1 (5 bases). V lost 4 bases, J lost 0 bases, and 9 bases lay in between. The germline CDR1 and CDR2 sequences are SGHDN and FVKESK. The CDR3 totals 14 residues. The DNA for the CDR3 is TGTGCCAGCAGCCGGGGGTCCATGAACACTGAAGCTTTCTTT. Encoded protein: CASSRGSMNTEAFF.

There are a few counts of this clonotype. The chain uses TRBV12-3 or TRBV12-4 and TRBJ2-2, with 11 bases aligning to TRBD2. CDR3 length: 16 amino acids. Germline trimming cut 3 bases from V and 4 bases from J; bases unmatched to any gene: 4. CDR3 loop: CASSFGTSGRTGELFF. As DNA, the CDR3 is TGTGCCAGCAGTTTCGGGACTAGCGGACGCACCGGGGAGCTGTTTTTT.

This clonotype was found many times. The chain has TRBV20-1 and TRBJ2-7, with a possible D match to TRBD2 (6 bases). The CDR3 length is 15 residues. CDR1 DFQATT and CDR2 SNEGSKA come from the germline V gene (reference sequence). V was trimmed by 0 bases and J by 0 bases, leaving 12 bases between them. The CDR3 nucleotides are TGCAGTGCTAGAGATCTAACTAGCAACTCCTACGAGCAGTACTTC. Translated, it gives CSARDLTSNSYEQYF.

The chain couples TRBV3-1 to TRBJ2-6, with 7 bases identical to TRBD1. Germline trimming cut 2 bases from V and 0 bases from J; bases unmatched to any gene: 10. Germline CDR1 and CDR2: LGHDT and YNNKEL (reference sequence). There are 19 residues in the CDR3. For the CDR3, the DNA is TGTGCCAGCAGCCAAAGACGGACAGGTGCCTACTCTGGGGCCAACGTCCTGACTTTC. Protein sequence: CASSQRRTGAYSGANVLTF.

The chain links TRBV28 to TRBJ2-7; 16 bases map to TRBD2. Germline lookup yields CDR1 MDHEN and CDR2 SYDVKM. Trimming removed 9 bases from V and 7 bases from J; junction bases left unmatched: 9. This CDR3 comprises 15 residues. CDR3 in DNA: TGTGCCAGTTCTGGGACTAGCGGGAGGGCCAAGGAGCAGTACTTC. It is translated as CASSGTSGRAKEQYF.

This clonotype appeared many times. The chain carries TRBV20-1 and TRBJ2-1, with TRBD2 matching 11 bases. Germline-derived CDR1 and CDR2 are DFQATT and SNEGSKA (reference sequence). With V trimmed by 3 bases and J by 3 bases, 1 base remained unmatched. The CDR3 spans 14 residues. In nucleotides, the CDR3 is TGCAGTGCTAGGGGGACTAGCGGCTACAATGAGCAGTTCTTC. Protein sequence: CSARGTSGYNEQFF.

A note on this clonotype: The junction differs from germline at one of its ends, possibly a read error. The chain is built from TRBV7-2 and TRBJ2-3, with 7 nucleotides matching TRBD2. This CDR3 is built from 18 residues. Germline CDR1 SGHTA, CDR2 FQGNSA. The CDR3 DNA sequence: TGTGCCAGCAGTTTAGAGACAGTGAGGGCGGGAGATACAGATACGCAGTATTTT. Translated, it gives CASSLETVRAGDTDTQYF.

The sample holds many counts of this clonotype. This chain uses TRBV7-3 with TRBJ2-3; D remains ambiguous. Trimming took off 0 bases at V and 1 base at J, with 8 bases between the two ends. The CDR3 length is 15 residues. Germline V gene lookup returns CDR1 SGHTA and CDR2 FQGTGA. CDR3 DNA: TGTGCCAGCAGCTTAACGACGTCGGGCACAGATACGCAGTATTTT. As protein: CASSLTTSGTDTQYF.

This clonotype was recorded many times. This sequence joins TRBV3-1 and TRBJ1-1; D unclear. This CDR3 is 11 amino acids long. Trimming took off 1 base at V and 10 bases at J, with 7 bases between the two ends. The V gene's germline CDR1 is LGHDT and CDR2 YNNKEL (reference sequence). The CDR3 DNA sequence: TGTGCCAGCAGCCAAGGTCTGCCAGCTTTCTTT. Protein product: CASSQGLPAFF.

J is TRBJ1-1 and V is TRBV12-3 or TRBV12-4; no clear D gene. The CDR3 sequence is 13 residues long. V was pared by 3 bases and J by 5 bases, with 10 bases between. DNA of the CDR3: TGTGCCAGCAGTTTTTTGGAGGATACTGAAGCTTTCTTT. Translated: CASSFLEDTEAFF.

This clonotype was seen repeatedly, ten times or more. The chain carries TRBV2 and TRBJ2-7; TRBD2 matches at 13 bases. Germline V gene lookup returns CDR1 SNHLY and CDR2 FYNNEI. The trim removed 8 bases at V and 5 bases at J, leaving 6 bases unmatched. The CDR3 has 14 amino acids. CDR3 nucleotides: TGTGCCAGCCGTTGGACTAGCGGGAGTAACGAGCAGTACTTC. Protein sequence: CASRWTSGSNEQYF.

This rearrangement joins TRBV7-9 to TRBJ2-3; 9 positions match TRBD2. V shed 4 bases and J 9 bases; nucleotides not matched to a gene: 8. Germline CDR1 reads SEHNR; CDR2 reads FQNEAQ (reference sequence). The CDR3 has 14 residues. In DNA form, the CDR3 reads TGTGCCAGCAGCTCCGCGGGGGGGACTAGCACGCAGTATTTT. This gives the protein CASSSAGGTSTQYF. Full variable domain (rest looked up from reference TRBV7-9 and TRBJ2-3): DTGVSQNPRHKITKRGQNVTFRCDPISEHNRLYWYRQTLGQGPEFLTYFQNEAQLEKSRLLSDRFSAERPKGSFSTLEIQRTEQGDSAMYLCASSSAGGTSTQYFGPGTRLTVL.

The chain links TRBV18 to TRBJ1-1, with D tentatively TRBD1 (5 bases). The CDR3 is 14 residues long. CDR1 is KGHSH, CDR2 LQKENI, per germline. V was cut by 6 bases and J by 3 bases, with 14 bases left in between. The CDR3 DNA follows: TGTGCCAGCTCGCCGTTCCCAGGGCACACTGAAGCTTTCTTT. Translated: CASSPFPGHTEAFF.

The CDR3 region is CSASRTSRGYTF. CDR3 coding DNA: TGCAGTGCTTCAAGGACATCTCGTGGCTACACCTTC. This sequence joins TRBV20-1 and TRBJ1-2; D may be TRBD1 (5 bases). V gave up 5 bases and J gave up 7 bases, with 14 bases separating them. Germline CDR1 and CDR2: DFQATT and SNEGSKA (reference sequence). The CDR3 is made up of 12 amino acids.

The chain is built from TRBV10-3 and TRBJ1-6; the match to TRBD1 covers 7 bases. Losses at the gene ends were 10 bases for V and 7 bases for J; bases not matched to a gene: 10. The CDR3 contains 14 residues. Looked up from germline, CDR1 is ENHRY and CDR2 is SYGVKD. The CDR3 DNA sequence: TGTGCCACAGGGGTCGGGACAGAGAATTCACCCCTCCACTTT. Its translation is CATGVGTENSPLHF.

The CDR3 protein is CASSRGSSETQYF. The DNA of the CDR3 is TGTGCCAGCAGCCGCGGGAGCTCGGAGACCCAGTACTTC. The J gene is TRBJ2-5, the V gene TRBV6-2 or TRBV6-3, with 7 bases that match TRBD2. Germline loops: CDR1 MNHEY, CDR2 SVGEGT. Trimming removed 6 bases from V and 5 bases from J; junction bases left unmatched: 6. The CDR3 extends over 13 amino acids.

This clonotype has ten or more counts. This sequence joins TRBV12-5 and TRBJ2-1; D is unclear. Trimming removed 7 bases at V and 4 bases at J, with 2 bases between. Germline CDR1 LGHNT, CDR2 FRNRAP. This CDR3 comprises 10 residues. DNA of the CDR3: TGTGCTAGTGCTTACAATGAGCAGTTCTTC. The encoded protein is CASAYNEQFF.